The TCR beta chain described here comes from a study of blood T cell repertoires in COVID-19 (dated by TCRdb to the early 2020s). Study-wide context: Samples from collaborators originated in the United States, Italy and Spain and spanned both the acute and convalescent phases of COVID-19. The material from the prospective study consisted of cDNA or gDNA derived from T cells, B-cell-depleted T cells, or PBMCs. The sample metadata nearly always contained a de-identified subject ID, COVID-19 status, age in years and sex. The repertoires were made available in a free public database intended to serve as a resource for research on the immune response to SARS-CoV-2. Samples came from the ongoing ImmuneRACE study (first 160 participants) plus 1,254 subjects from 6 global collaborators. Deeply sampled blood TCRbeta repertoires from subjects exposed to, actively infected with, or recovered from COVID-19 were included in the dataset. Where available, HLA class I and class II types were taken from metadata supplied by the sample provider and were not determined by assay-based typing.

Another Seattle source contributed samples from volunteer blood donors who had recovered from COVID-19. Collaborating institutions collected whole blood in K2EDTA tubes following their own protocols. For TCRbeta analysis, collaborators shipped samples in one of three forms: frozen whole blood, isolated PBMCs, or DNA extracted from either of those sample types. About this clone itself: Which antigen it targets is not known. No per-base quality is available; no much larger clone lies one base away.

From the cysteine up to the phenylalanine, the CDR3 has a length of 12 residues. The DNA shown is the 36-base CDR3, in frame from base 1. At the junction V is shortened by 6 bases and J by 4 bases; bases outside the gene matches: 3. The germline V gene (reference sequence) gives CDR1 as SEHNR and CDR2 as FQNEAQ. TCRbeta CDR3 regions were amplified from genomic DNA using the immunoSEQ Assay, a bias-controlled multiplex PCR. Concerning the study's data processing: Within the assay, amplification of reference gene primers was used to estimate how many nucleated cells each sample contained. To quantify the absolute abundance of each unique TCRbeta CDR3 rearrangement, sequence reads were collapsed and filtered. Productive Simpson clonality was computed per sample as the square root of Simpson's diversity index over productive rearrangements. The clones in this table, taken by TCRdb from immuneACCESS, are in-frame only. Not every clone is retained; where verified, under half of the shortfall comes from an unresolved V gene, and the cause of the rest is unknown. The DNA was the basis for D and trimming; V, J and clone size are from that table. The sample table contains about 160,000 clones; only one count was recorded for just under 85% of them. Of the sample, 7.5% to 8% is held by the ten largest clones.

Overall results and qualifications from the work: The amount of clinical and demographic metadata varied by source and participant and was provided uncurated.

Sequencing was carried out using peripheral blood. The TCR comes from a man aged 40-50 years who had recovered from COVID-19. Recombination joined TRBV7-9 with TRBJ2-7, with 7 central nucleotides matching TRBD1. The DNA sequence is TGTGCCAGCAGTCCCAGGGGGTACGAGCAGTACTTC. Its protein product is CASSPRGYEQYF.